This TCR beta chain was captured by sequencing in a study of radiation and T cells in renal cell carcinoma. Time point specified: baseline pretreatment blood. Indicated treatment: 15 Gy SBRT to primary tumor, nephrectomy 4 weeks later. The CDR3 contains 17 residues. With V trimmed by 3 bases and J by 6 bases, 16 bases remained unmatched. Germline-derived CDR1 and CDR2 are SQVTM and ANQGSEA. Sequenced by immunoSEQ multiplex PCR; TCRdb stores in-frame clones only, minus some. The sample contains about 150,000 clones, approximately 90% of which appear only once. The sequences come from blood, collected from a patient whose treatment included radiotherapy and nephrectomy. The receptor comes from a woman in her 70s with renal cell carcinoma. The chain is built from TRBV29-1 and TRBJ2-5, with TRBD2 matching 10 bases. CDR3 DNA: TGCAGCGTTGACGAACTTCGGACTAGCGGATCTCAGAAGACCCAGTACTTC. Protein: CSVDELRTSGSQKTQYF. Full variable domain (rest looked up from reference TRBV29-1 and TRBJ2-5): SAVISQKPSRDICQRGTSLTIQCQVDSQVTMMFWYRQQPGQSLTLIATANQGSEATYESGFVIDKFPISRPNLTFSTLTVSNMSPEDSSIYLCSVDELRTSGSQKTQYFGPGTRLLVL.